A selection of T cell receptor beta chains follows, all from one sample in a study of blood T cell repertoires in COVID-19. Clones were read by immunoSEQ multiplex PCR, and TCRdb kept only the in-frame ones, dropping some. The repertoire holds a few hundred thousand clones, roughly 85% seen once, with roughly 6.3% in the top ten. Specimen: PBMCs or T cells enriched from blood (not recorded which). These receptor sequences come from a woman between 40 and 55 years old who had recovered from COVID-19. CDR3s include the opening cysteine and the closing phenylalanine or tryptophan. A D gene is named only where the DNA matches it firmly. A row's size may be missing; if present it is once, few, many or a size class.

abundance,d_gene,j_gene,v_gene,CDR3aa,CDR3nt
-,TRBD2,TRBJ2-1,TRBV9,CASSSYWTSGSGEQFF,TGTGCCAGCAGCTCCTACTGGACTAGCGGGAGCGGTGAGCAGTTCTTC
-,TRBD1,TRBJ1-2,TRBV27,CASSSRQGYGYTF,TGTGCCAGCAGTTCACGACAGGGCTATGGCTACACCTTC
once,TRBD1,TRBJ2-1,TRBV28,CASSPEQGARNEQFF,TGTGCCAGCAGTCCAGAGCAGGGGGCGCGCAATGAGCAGTTCTTC
-,TRBD2,TRBJ2-7,TRBV7-2,CASSLAASGSPRYEQYF,TGTGCCAGCAGCTTAGCAGCTAGCGGGAGCCCCCGGTACGAGCAGTACTTC
-,TRBD2,TRBJ2-1,TRBV6-5,CASRPEGLTSEKQFF,TGTGCCAGCAGACCAGAGGGGTTGACTAGCGAGAAGCAGTTCTTC
once,TRBD1,TRBJ1-6,TRBV27,CASSFRTGSSSYNSPLHF,TGTGCCAGCAGTTTCCGGACAGGGTCGAGCTCCTATAATTCACCCCTCCACTTT
-,TRBD1,TRBJ1-4,TRBV4-2,CASSPRDRGVEKLFF,TGTGCCAGCAGCCCCCGGGACAGGGGGGTTGAAAAACTGTTTTTT
-,-,TRBJ2-3,TRBV11-2,CASSSIHYGSDTQYF,TGTGCCAGCAGCTCCATCCACTATGGGTCCGATACGCAGTATTTT
-,-,TRBJ1-4,TRBV27,CASSLREEANEKLFF,TGTGCCAGCAGCCTTCGGGAGGAGGCTAATGAAAAACTGTTTTTT
few,-,TRBJ1-2,TRBV3-1/TRBV3-2,CATGGGVNYGYTF,TGTGCCACCGGCGGGGGGGTAAACTATGGCTACACCTTC
-,TRBD2,TRBJ2-3,TRBV7-3,CASSLCPLVVREAYTLTDTQYF,TGTGCCAGCAGCTTATGTCCCTTGGTCGTGCGGGAGGCCTACACCCTCACAGATACGCAGTATTTT
-,TRBD1,TRBJ1-5,TRBV28,CASSLPQGFQPQHF,TGTGCCAGCAGTTTACCACAGGGGTTTCAGCCCCAGCATTTT
-,-,TRBJ2-2,TRBV19,CASSIGGLTTGELFF,TGTGCCAGTAGTATAGGCGGGCTAACTACCGGGGAGCTGTTTTTT
-,-,TRBJ1-6,TRBV6-1,CASSEVTENSPLHF,TGTGCCAGCAGTGAAGTCACAGAAAATTCACCCCTCCACTTT
-,-,TRBJ1-1,TRBV2,CASSDGVGNTEAFF,TGTGCCAGCAGTGACGGGGTGGGGAACACTGAAGCTTTCTTT
-,TRBD1,TRBJ2-1,TRBV4-1,CASSQAPGTGSYNEQFF,TGCGCCAGCAGCCAAGCCCCCGGGACAGGTTCCTACAATGAGCAGTTCTTC
-,TRBD1,TRBJ2-5,TRBV7-2,CASSPRQGRQETQYF,TGTGCCAGCAGCCCTAGACAGGGTAGGCAAGAGACCCAGTACTTC
-,-,TRBJ1-2,TRBV11-2,CASSMAGNYGYTF,TGTGCCAGCTCAATGGCAGGGAACTATGGCTACACCTTC
-,-,TRBJ2-7,TRBV6-5,CASSPLGGDSYEQYF,TGTGCCAGCTCGCCCCTGGGGGGAGACTCCTACGAGCAGTACTTC
-,-,TRBJ1-1,TRBV7-3,CASSASGNTEAFF,TGTGCCAGCAGCGCCTCAGGTAACACTGAAGCTTTCTTT
-,-,TRBJ2-4,TRBV28,CASRIGGTDKNIQYF,TGTGCCAGCAGGATCGGAGGGACGGATAAAAACATTCAGTACTTC
-,TRBD1,TRBJ1-6,TRBV13,CASSPDRAGSPLHF,TGTGCCAGCAGCCCCGACAGGGCCGGATCACCCCTCCACTTT
-,-,TRBJ2-5,TRBV7-6,CASSATGPQETQYF,TGTGCTAGCAGCGCGACAGGACCCCAAGAGACCCAGTACTTC
-,-,TRBJ2-1,TRBV28,CASSLTGVMNEQFF,TGTGCCAGCAGTTTAACGGGAGTCATGAATGAGCAGTTCTTC
few,-,TRBJ1-1,TRBV28,CASGQNTEAFF,TGTGCCAGTGGCCAGAACACTGAAGCTTTCTTT
once,TRBD2,TRBJ2-7,TRBV7-3,CASSRGAGSPYEQYF,TGTGCCAGCAGTCGAGGAGCGGGATCCCCCTACGAGCAGTACTTC
once,TRBD1,TRBJ2-2,TRBV24-1,CATSEQGQGWTGELFF,TGTGCCACCAGTGAACAAGGACAGGGGTGGACCGGGGAGCTGTTTTTT
-,TRBD2,TRBJ2-7,TRBV6-2/TRBV6-3,CASSWSGGYEQYF,TGTGCCAGCAGTTGGTCGGGGGGGTACGAGCAGTACTTC
-,TRBD1,TRBJ2-7,TRBV5-1,CASSSGQGGEEQYF,TGCGCCAGCAGCTCGGGACAGGGAGGGGAAGAGCAGTACTTC
-,-,TRBJ2-7,TRBV11-1,CASRQDRNYEQYF,TGTGCCAGCAGACAGGACCGGAATTACGAGCAGTACTTC
-,-,TRBJ1-3,TRBV30,CAWSSTMGGNTIYF,TGTGCCTGGAGTTCCACGATGGGAGGGAACACCATATATTTT
few,TRBD2,TRBJ2-5,TRBV4-1,CASSQDRRRASGRGETQYF,TGCGCCAGCAGCCAAGATCGACGTAGGGCTAGCGGTCGAGGGGAGACCCAGTACTTC
-,-,TRBJ1-6,TRBV19,CASRPGHYMDSPLHF,TGTGCCAGTAGGCCGGGACACTATATGGATTCACCCCTCCACTTT
-,-,TRBJ1-6,TRBV19,CASSPKDWGSPLHF,TGTGCCAGTAGTCCGAAGGACTGGGGTTCACCCCTCCACTTT
-,TRBD1,TRBJ1-5,TRBV5-6,CASSIGTEGQPQHF,TGTGCCAGCAGCATCGGGACAGAGGGTCAGCCCCAGCATTTT
-,-,TRBJ1-5,TRBV7-2,CASSLDQGQPQHF,TGTGCCAGCAGCTTAGACCAGGGTCAGCCCCAGCATTTT
-,-,TRBJ1-2,TRBV16,CASSPPHRDYGYTF,TGTGCCAGCAGCCCCCCCCACAGGGACTATGGCTACACCTTC
-,-,TRBJ2-2,TRBV18,CASSNPNLAGELFF,TGTGCCAGCTCAAATCCTAATTTGGCCGGGGAGCTGTTTTTT
-,-,TRBJ1-6,TRBV19,CASSIDTGLGRPLHF,TGTGCCAGTAGTATCGATACGGGTCTAGGGAGACCCCTCCACTTT
few,-,TRBJ2-7,TRBV18,CASSRTGVIYEQYF,TGTGCCAGCTCCCGCACGGGGGTAATCTACGAGCAGTACTTC
-,-,TRBJ2-7,TRBV6-2/TRBV6-3,CASSYSTIWGEQYF,TGTGCCAGCAGTTACTCGACTATCTGGGGAGAGCAGTACTTC
-,TRBD2,TRBJ2-1,TRBV12-3/TRBV12-4,CASTLGGEQFF,TGTGCCAGCACCCTGGGGGGGGAGCAGTTCTTC
-,-,TRBJ2-1,TRBV6-5,CASSYGQNEQFF,TGTGCCAGCAGTTACGGGCAGAATGAGCAGTTCTTC
-,TRBD1,TRBJ1-2,TRBV23-1,CASSQWERQGSIVGGYTF,TGCGCCAGCAGTCAATGGGAGAGACAGGGTTCAATTGTGGGTGGCTACACCTTC
few,TRBD1,TRBJ2-5,TRBV9,CASSEGQGGETQYF,TGTGCCAGCAGCGAAGGACAGGGGGGGGAGACCCAGTACTTC
-,-,TRBJ2-7,TRBV4-2,CASSQDPGFEQYF,TGTGCCAGCAGCCAAGATCCCGGGTTCGAGCAGTACTTC
-,TRBD2,TRBJ2-1,TRBV5-1,CASSGGLAGYNEQFF,TGCGCCAGCAGCGGGGGACTAGCGGGTTACAATGAGCAGTTCTTC
-,TRBD2,TRBJ2-1,TRBV29-1,CSVEALAGGYNEQFF,TGCAGCGTTGAAGCGCTAGCGGGAGGCTATAATGAGCAGTTCTTC
once,TRBD2,TRBJ2-3,TRBV4-1,CASSYDGRARTDTQYF,TGCGCCAGCAGCTATGATGGGAGGGCCAGGACAGATACGCAGTATTTT
few,-,TRBJ2-5,TRBV7-9,CASSKRDWAGLGETQYF,TGTGCCAGCAGCAAAAGGGACTGGGCGGGACTGGGAGAGACCCAGTACTTC
-,TRBD2,TRBJ2-7,TRBV6-2/TRBV6-3,CASSWTSRRLFYEQYF,TGTGCCAGCAGTTGGACTAGCAGGAGGCTCTTCTACGAGCAGTACTTC